A single sample gave rise to the 24 T cell receptor beta chains below, sequenced in a study of shared clonotypes between healthy human individuals. Sequencing was performed with immunoSEQ multiplex PCR; in TCRdb, only in-frame clones are kept and a portion is missing. This sample has roughly 1 million clones; approximately 70% occur once, and the top ten carry approximately 1.5%. The sequencing input was memory CD4+ T cells sorted from blood. Subset reported: CD45RA-negative fraction. These TCRs come from a man between 18 and 29 years old in good health.

At least ten counts were recorded for this clone. V and J are TRBV10-3 and TRBJ1-6, with D perhaps matching TRBD1 (5 bases). The CDR3 extends over 17 amino acids. V dropped 0 bases and J dropped 7 bases, with 16 bases sitting between them. Germline CDR1 ENHRY, CDR2 SYGVKD. The CDR3 DNA sequence: TGTGCCATCAGTGAGTCCGGCGGGGGTCTCGGAAATTCACCCCTCCACTTT. Translated: CAISESGGGLGNSPLHF.

The rearrangement joins TRBV5-6 to TRBJ2-3; 10 bases are shared with TRBD2. The germline gives CDR1 SGHDT, CDR2 YYEEEE. This CDR3 has 17 residues. The V and J ends lost 4 bases and 6 bases, in that order; junction bases with no gene match: 14. As DNA, the CDR3 is TGTGCCAGCAGCCTACTCCTCCTAGCGGGGGCCAGGGATACGCAGTATTTT. Its translation: CASSLLLLAGARDTQYF.

This rearrangement joins TRBV29-1 to TRBJ1-1, with D uncertain. Germline CDR1 SQVTM, CDR2 ANQGSEA. This CDR3 has 14 amino acids. V lost 2 bases and J lost 0, with 10 bases in between. The CDR3 DNA sequence: TGCAGCGTTGAATGGGCAGACTTGAACACTGAAGCTTTCTTT. Encoded protein: CSVEWADLNTEAFF.

This chain links TRBV29-1 with TRBJ1-1; D is perhaps TRBD1 (5 bases). V dropped 3 bases and J dropped 5 bases, with 10 bases sitting between them. Germline V gives CDR1 SQVTM, CDR2 ANQGSEA. CDR3 length equals 12 residues. The CDR3 DNA is TGCAGCGTTGACGGGGCGATGACTGAAGCTTTCTTT. This gives the protein CSVDGAMTEAFF. Looking up the rest from reference TRBV29-1 and TRBJ1-1 gives the full variable domain: SAVISQKPSRDICQRGTSLTIQCQVDSQVTMMFWYRQQPGQSLTLIATANQGSEATYESGFVIDKFPISRPNLTFSTLTVSNMSPEDSSIYLCSVDGAMTEAFFGQGTRLTVV.

This clone came up a few times. The V gene is TRBV28, the J gene TRBJ1-1, with 8 bases lining up with TRBD1. The CDR3 runs to 15 residues. Germline V lookup: CDR1 MDHEN, CDR2 SYDVKM. Germline trimming cut 1 base from V and 11 bases from J; bases unmatched to any gene: 12. The CDR3 loop is CASSLFGTGVPGAFF. In DNA, the CDR3 is TGTGCCAGCAGTTTATTCGGGACAGGTGTGCCAGGGGCTTTCTTT.

In this sample, this clone turned up a few times. In the same sample, other DNA sequences code for this CDR3. V usage is TRBV7-8 and J usage is TRBJ1-5; D remains unclear. Germline-derived CDR1 and CDR2 are SGHVS and FQNEAQ. Trimming stripped 1 base from V and 3 bases from J, with 7 bases between. The CDR3 is made up of 14 amino acids. CDR3 protein: CASSLVGLNQPQHF. The CDR3 nucleotides read TGTGCCAGCAGCTTAGTAGGGCTCAATCAGCCCCAGCATTTT. The full variable domain, with the rest looked up from reference TRBV7-8 and TRBJ1-5, is GAGVSQSPRYKVAKRGQDVALRCDPISGHVSLFWYQQALGQGPEFLTYFQNEAQLDKSGLPSDRFFAERPEGSVSTLKIQRTQQEDSAVYLCASSLVGLNQPQHFGDGTRLSIL.

The gene calls are TRBV7-9 and TRBJ2-2; no clear D gene. Germline CDR1 reads SEHNR; CDR2 reads FQNEAQ (reference sequence). Trimming stripped 2 bases from V and 1 base from J, with 14 bases between. This CDR3 is built from 17 residues. The CDR3 is CASSLSAPTMNTGELFF. The DNA for the CDR3 is TGTGCCAGCAGCTTAAGTGCACCTACCATGAACACCGGGGAGCTGTTTTTT.

About this clone itself: Other DNA sequences from this sample encode an identical CDR3 as well. The chain is built from TRBV29-1 and TRBJ2-6; D unresolved. CDR1 and CDR2 from the germline V gene are SQVTM and ANQGSEA. CDR3 length: 12 amino acids. V was shortened by 3 bases and J by 4 bases, with 4 bases between the two germline ends. The CDR3 DNA reads TGCAGCGTTGATTCCGGGGCCAACGTCCTGACTTTC. This codes for CSVDSGANVLTF. The full variable domain, in which reference TRBV29-1 and TRBJ2-6 provide the parts outside the CDR3, is SAVISQKPSRDICQRGTSLTIQCQVDSQVTMMFWYRQQPGQSLTLIATANQGSEATYESGFVIDKFPISRPNLTFSTLTVSNMSPEDSSIYLCSVDSGANVLTFGAGSRLTVL.

The chain uses TRBV28 and TRBJ1-5; 8 nucleotides line up with TRBD1. Germline V gene sequence: CDR1 MDHEN, CDR2 SYDVKM. V lost 10 bases to trimming and J lost 4 bases; unmatched junction nucleotides: 9. The CDR3 has 14 amino acids. CDR3 sequence reads: CATMSTGGNQPQHF. In DNA form, the CDR3 reads TGTGCCACAATGTCCACAGGGGGAAATCAGCCCCAGCATTTT. The entire variable domain, with the rest obtained from reference TRBV28 and TRBJ1-5, is as follows: DVKVTQSSRYLVKRTGEKVFLECVQDMDHENMFWYRQDPGLGLRLIYFSYDVKMKEKGDIPEGYSVSREKKERFSLILESASTNQTSMYLCATMSTGGNQPQHFGDGTRLSIL.

This clone is a singleton in its sample. V and J are TRBV5-1 and TRBJ1-2; 7 bases are shared with TRBD1. Trimming took 4 bases from V and 13 from J; bases not matched to a gene: 19. CDR1 and CDR2 (germline): SGHRS, YFSETQ. The CDR3 is 15 residues long. This CDR3 reads CASSPSGGTAGMGTF. CDR3 nucleotides: TGCGCCAGCAGCCCCTCGGGGGGGACAGCGGGAATGGGCACCTTC.

This chain links TRBV5-6 with TRBJ2-7, with 7 bases lining up with TRBD2. V lost 4 bases to trimming and J lost 4 bases; unmatched junction nucleotides: 8. Germline V gene sequence: CDR1 SGHDT, CDR2 YYEEEE. CDR3 length equals 14 residues. CDR3 nucleotide sequence: TGTGCCAGCAGCCCCAGTGGCGGGAGTTACGAGCAGTACTTC. Its protein product is CASSPSGGSYEQYF.

This chain links TRBV30 with TRBJ1-6; 8 bases align to TRBD1. Germline CDR1 is GTSNPN and CDR2 is SVGIG (reference sequence). This CDR3 is 17 amino acids long. Trimming at V came to 5 bases and at J to 0 bases, leaving 9 bases not matched to a gene. The CDR3 reads CAWEPGQASSYNSPLHF. CDR3 DNA: TGTGCCTGGGAGCCGGGACAGGCCAGCTCCTATAATTCACCCCTCCACTTT.

This clone has more than one count but fewer than ten. This rearrangement joins TRBV5-1 to TRBJ2-5; TRBD2 matches at 9 bases. With V trimmed by 4 bases and J by 4 bases, 5 bases remained unmatched. This CDR3 is 14 amino acids long. Germline V gene lookup returns CDR1 SGHRS and CDR2 YFSETQ. CDR3 coding DNA: TGCGCCAGCAGCGCGTTACTAGCGGGAGAGACCCAGTACTTC. As protein: CASSALLAGETQYF.

The rearrangement uses TRBV30 and TRBJ2-3; possibly TRBD1 or TRBD2 for D (6 bases each). The CDR3 is made up of 15 amino acids. Germline V gene lookup returns CDR1 GTSNPN and CDR2 SVGIG (reference sequence). V was clipped by 2 bases and J by 5 bases, with 17 bases between them. The CDR3 reads CAWSPVLKGGDTQYF. DNA of the CDR3: TGTGCCTGGAGTCCGGTACTGAAGGGGGGAGATACGCAGTATTTT.

This clone appeared once. The chain links TRBV5-1 to TRBJ1-5; weak D call: TRBD1 (6 bases). V lost 0 bases and J 6 bases, leaving 16 bases between the germline ends. This CDR3 comprises 16 residues. Germline lookup yields CDR1 SGHRS and CDR2 YFSETQ. The CDR3 protein is CASSLAGPGEGQPQHF. The CDR3 region has the DNA TGCGCCAGCAGCTTGGCCGGGCCAGGGGAAGGTCAGCCCCAGCATTTT.

The chain combines TRBV6-5 with TRBJ2-4; perhaps TRBD2 as D (6 bases). The V gene lost 6 bases and the J gene lost 7 bases, with 13 bases spanning the gap. The CDR3 totals 13 residues. From germline, CDR1 is MNHEY and CDR2 SVGAGI. The CDR3 sequence: CASRRDLGNIQYF. The DNA of the CDR3 is TGTGCCAGCAGGAGGGACTTAGGGAACATTCAGTACTTC.

V is TRBV7-9 and J is TRBJ2-6; TRBD1 aligns across 8 bases. The germline CDR1 and CDR2 sequences are SEHNR and FQNEAQ (reference sequence). V dropped 1 base and J dropped 0; count of bases not matched to a gene: 5. The CDR3 consists of 18 residues. The chain's CDR3 is CASSLVTGVLSGANVLTF. As DNA, the CDR3 is TGTGCCAGCAGCTTAGTGACAGGGGTTCTCTCTGGGGCCAACGTCCTGACTTTC. The full variable domain, rest sourced from reference TRBV7-9 and TRBJ2-6, is DTGVSQNPRHKITKRGQNVTFRCDPISEHNRLYWYRQTLGQGPEFLTYFQNEAQLEKSRLLSDRFSAERPKGSFSTLEIQRTEQGDSAMYLCASSLVTGVLSGANVLTFGAGSRLTVL.

This clone was seen only a few times. The chain employs TRBV4-1 and TRBJ2-4, with unresolved D. Germline V gene data show CDR1 as MGHRA and CDR2 as YSYEKL. V was shortened by 0 bases and J by 9 bases, with 6 bases between the two germline ends. The CDR3 extends over 12 amino acids. DNA of the CDR3: TGCGCCAGCAGCCAAGACCAGACCATTCAGTACTTC. Amino acids: CASSQDQTIQYF.

This rearrangement joins TRBV5-8 to TRBJ1-1, with 7 nucleotides matching TRBD1. CDR3 length: 14 amino acids. J was trimmed by 10 bases and V by 1 base; bases with no gene match: 10. CDR1 is SGHTS, CDR2 YDEGEE, per germline. CDR3 in DNA: TGTGCCAGCAGCTTGAGGCAGGGGGTAATCGGAGCTTTCTTT. It encodes CASSLRQGVIGAFF.

Turning to this clone: Other DNA sequences in this specimen translate into the identical CDR3. This rearrangement joins TRBV5-1 to TRBJ2-5, with no clear D. Germline CDR1 is SGHRS and CDR2 is YFSETQ. V was pared by 5 bases and J by 2 bases, with 7 bases between. This CDR3 is built from 12 residues. CDR3 amino acids: CASRRAQETQYF. The CDR3 DNA sequence: TGCGCCAGCAGAAGGGCGCAAGAGACCCAGTACTTC.

This clone appeared once. The chain is built from TRBV7-9 and TRBJ1-1, with 8 nucleotides matching TRBD1. The length of the CDR3 is 12 residues. Looked up from germline, CDR1 is SEHNR and CDR2 is FQNEAQ (reference sequence). V dropped 1 base and J dropped 12; count of bases not matched to a gene: 4. For the CDR3, the DNA is TGTGCCAGCAGCTTAGAGCAGGGGGCGTCTTTCTTT. It specifies CASSLEQGASFF.

The V call is TRBV7-2, the J call TRBJ2-7, with 11 nucleotides matching TRBD2. From germline, CDR1 is SGHTA and CDR2 FQGNSA. The CDR3 spans 16 residues. Germline trimming cut 0 bases from V and 4 bases from J; bases unmatched to any gene: 5. The CDR3 DNA reads as TGTGCCAGCAGCTTAGCAGCTAGCGGGGGGCATTACGAGCAGTACTTC. It codes for CASSLAASGGHYEQYF.

The chain carries TRBV6-5 and TRBJ1-2; possibly TRBD1 for D (6 bases). The CDR3 loop spans 12 amino acids. Trimming left V 9 bases short and J 4 bases short, with 12 bases between. Germline V gene lookup returns CDR1 MNHEY and CDR2 SVGAGI. DNA of the CDR3: TGTGCCAGTTGGCAGGGGACCTATGGCTACACCTTC. Protein sequence: CASWQGTYGYTF.

This clone appeared a single time. The V gene is TRBV4-3, the J gene TRBJ2-4; 12 nucleotides match TRBD1. The CDR3 spans 15 residues. V lost 4 bases, J lost 7 bases, and 5 bases stayed unmatched. CDR1 LGHNA and CDR2 YSLEER come from the germline V gene. In nucleotides, the CDR3 is TGCGCCAGCAGCCCGGGGACAGGGGGCGCGAACATTCAGTACTTC. This translates into CASSPGTGGANIQYF.